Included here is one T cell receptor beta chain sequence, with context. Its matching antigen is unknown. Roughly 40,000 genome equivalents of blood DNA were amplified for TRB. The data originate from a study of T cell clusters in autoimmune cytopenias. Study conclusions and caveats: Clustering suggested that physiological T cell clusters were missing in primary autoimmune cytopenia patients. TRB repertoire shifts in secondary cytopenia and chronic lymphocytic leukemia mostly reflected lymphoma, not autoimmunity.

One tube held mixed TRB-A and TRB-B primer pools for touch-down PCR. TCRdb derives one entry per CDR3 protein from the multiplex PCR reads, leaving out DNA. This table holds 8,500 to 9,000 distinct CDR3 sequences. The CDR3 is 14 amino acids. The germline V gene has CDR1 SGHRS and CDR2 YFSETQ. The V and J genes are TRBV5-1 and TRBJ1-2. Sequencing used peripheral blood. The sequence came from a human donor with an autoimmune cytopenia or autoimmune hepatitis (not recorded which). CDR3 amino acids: CASSSAGANYGYTF.